The 24 T cell receptor beta chains listed next were all sequenced from one sample in a study of blood T cell repertoires in COVID-19. The table came from immunoSEQ multiplex PCR; TCRdb's copy has only in-frame clones and leaves some out. The sample yields approximately 260,000 clones, 80% to 90% seen once. The source material was peripheral blood. These receptors were obtained from a woman in her 40s with acute or convalescent COVID-19.

The CDR3 spells CASSPRNGAQYF. The CDR3 DNA is TGTGCCAGTAGCCCCAGGAACGGGGCGCAGTATTTT. The V call is TRBV19, the J call TRBJ2-3; TRBD2 might be the D (5 bases). Germline assignment: CDR1 LNHDA and CDR2 SQIVND (reference sequence). The CDR3 is made up of 12 amino acids. V was pared by 6 bases and J by 10 bases, with 14 bases between.

The chain carries TRBV15 and TRBJ2-5; no definite D call. The CDR3 runs to 13 residues. The V gene lost 0 bases and the J gene lost 4 bases, with 6 bases spanning the gap. Germline V gene data show CDR1 as LNHNV and CDR2 as YYDKDF (reference sequence). For the CDR3, the DNA is TGTGCCACCAGCAGAGATGGAGTAGAGACCCAGTACTTC. Protein sequence: CATSRDGVETQYF.

The chain has TRBV30 and TRBJ1-1; D gene unclear. The CDR3 is 14 residues long. Deletions cut 2 bases from V and 4 bases from J, with 14 bases between. Germline CDR1 is GTSNPN and CDR2 is SVGIG (reference sequence). The CDR3 bases are TGTGCCTGGAGTCCTTTAATCACATTCACTGAAGCTTTCTTT. Translation gives CAWSPLITFTEAFF.

V and J are TRBV5-1 and TRBJ2-3; D possibly corresponds to TRBD2 (6 bases). V was trimmed by 4 bases and J by 3 bases, leaving 15 bases between them. The CDR3 extends over 15 amino acids. Germline V gene data show CDR1 as SGHRS and CDR2 as YFSETQ. The CDR3 sequence: CASSLNPGSTDTQYF. The CDR3 DNA follows: TGCGCCAGCAGCCTGAACCCCGGGAGTACAGATACGCAGTATTTT.

CDR3 nucleotide sequence: TGTGCCACCAGCAGATCACTACAGGGACAGCCCCAGCATTTT. Residues: CATSRSLQGQPQHF. This sequence joins TRBV15 and TRBJ1-5, with D possibly TRBD1 on 6 matching bases. CDR1 is LNHNV and CDR2 is YYDKDF in the germline V gene (reference sequence). The CDR3 covers 14 residues. Deletions cut 2 bases from V and 7 bases from J, with 12 bases between. Full variable domain (remainder filled in from reference TRBV15 and TRBJ1-5): DAMVIQNPRYQVTQFGKPVTLSCSQTLNHNVMYWYQQKSSQAPKLLFHYYDKDFNNEADTPDNFQSRRPNTSFCFLDIRSPGLGDTAMYLCATSRSLQGQPQHFGDGTRLSIL.

This chain joins TRBV12-3 or TRBV12-4 and TRBJ1-3; the D gene is possibly TRBD1 (5 bases). The CDR3 has 13 residues. V lost 4 bases and J 4 bases, leaving 8 bases between the germline ends. The CDR3 DNA reads TGTGCCAGCAGTTACGACAGCGGAAACACCATATATTTT. Translation: CASSYDSGNTIYF.

The chain has TRBV7-2 and TRBJ1-2; a possible D gene is TRBD1 (5 bases). The CDR3 runs 15 residues. Trimming took 1 base from V and 6 from J, leaving 15 bases between them. The V gene's germline CDR1 is SGHTA and CDR2 FQGNSA. The CDR3 DNA reads TGTGCCAGCAGCTTAGGAAATCGAGGGGAGGATGGCTACACCTTC. This translates into CASSLGNRGEDGYTF.

This CDR3 is CASSPAVADGYTF. The DNA of the CDR3 is TGCGCCAGCAGCCCGGCGGTGGCGGATGGCTACACCTTC. The chain carries TRBV5-1 and TRBJ1-2; D gene ambiguous. Germline V gene lookup returns CDR1 SGHRS and CDR2 YFSETQ. The V end was cut by 4 bases, the J end by 6 bases, with 13 bases between. This CDR3 spans 13 amino acids.

The table lists this clone with a count of one. The chain has TRBV9 and TRBJ2-4; possible D gene TRBD1, 6 bases. The CDR3 extends over 14 amino acids. Trimming pared 4 bases from V and 7 bases from J, leaving 15 bases between. Germline CDR1 is SGDLS and CDR2 is YYNGEE. The CDR3 here is CASSSGQDGNIQYF. The CDR3 nucleotides are TGTGCCAGCAGCTCGGGACAAGATGGGAACATTCAGTACTTC.

The chain is built from TRBV5-1 and TRBJ2-1; TRBD2 aligns across 7 bases. The ends lost 0 bases at V and 7 bases at J; junction bases unmatched: 16. CDR3 size: 18 residues. The germline gives CDR1 SGHRS, CDR2 YFSETQ. The CDR3 region has the DNA TGCGCCAGCAGCTTGGGATATCGGTGGGGGGGACCCGGAAATGAGCAGTTCTTC. Translated, it gives CASSLGYRWGGPGNEQFF.

The rearrangement joins TRBV3-1 (or the pseudogene TRBV3-2) to TRBJ2-3, with 7 bases that match TRBD1. The V gene end was trimmed by 3 bases and the J gene end by 2 bases; junction bases not matched to a gene: 8. The CDR3 extends over 16 amino acids. In germline, CDR1 is LGHDT, CDR2 YNNKEL (reference sequence). CDR3 loop: CASSHMRTGNTDTQYF. CDR3 coding DNA: TGTGCCAGCAGCCACATGCGGACAGGAAACACAGATACGCAGTATTTT.

This rearrangement joins TRBV6-6 to TRBJ2-7, with 9 bases that match TRBD1. From germline, CDR1 is MNHNY and CDR2 SVGAGI (reference sequence). Unmatched junction bases numbered 9, after V lost 9 bases and J lost 3 bases. CDR3 size: 14 residues. CDR3 nucleotides: TGTGCCAGTTCCCGGGGACAGGGCTACTACGAGCAGTACGTC. Residues: CASSRGQGYYEQYV.

The gene calls are TRBV28 and TRBJ1-5, with D perhaps TRBD1 (6 bases). V was pared by 5 bases and J by 3 bases, with 11 bases between. The CDR3 covers 14 residues. Germline CDR1 is MDHEN and CDR2 is SYDVKM. The CDR3 here is CASSDGQFNQPQHF. CDR3 coding DNA: TGTGCCAGCAGTGACGGACAGTTCAATCAGCCCCAGCATTTT.

V is TRBV5-1 and J is TRBJ1-2; D might be TRBD1 (5 bases). This CDR3 comprises 12 residues. Trimming removed 5 bases from V and 1 base from J, with 6 bases in between. Germline V CDR1 and CDR2: SGHRS, YFSETQ. CDR3 region: CASRTDNYGYTF. CDR3 nucleotides: TGCGCCAGCAGGACAGATAACTATGGCTACACCTTC.

The rearrangement joins TRBV21-1 to TRBJ2-7; the table calls TRBD2, which could not be checked here. TRBV21-1 is labeled a pseudogene. The length of the CDR3 is 13 residues. The CDR3, as DNA: TGTGCCCGAGGCCTCCTAGACCCCTACGAGCAGTACGTC. Encoded protein: CARGLLDPYEQYV.

The chain uses TRBV6-5 and TRBJ2-1; TRBD2 aligns across 7 bases. The V gene end was trimmed by 4 bases and the J gene end by 3 bases; junction bases not matched to a gene: 6. This CDR3 has 15 amino acids. From germline, CDR1 is MNHEY and CDR2 SVGAGI. CDR3 region: CASSFEGTIYNEQFF. CDR3 nucleotide sequence: TGTGCCAGCAGTTTTGAGGGGACTATCTACAATGAGCAGTTCTTC.

The rearrangement links TRBV19 to TRBJ2-1; the D gene is possibly TRBD2 (7 bases). V lost 9 bases and J lost 7, with 25 bases in between. CDR1 is LNHDA and CDR2 is SQIVND in the germline V gene (reference sequence). The length of the CDR3 is 16 residues. This CDR3 reads CARIRPRGGLPNEQFF. In DNA form, the CDR3 reads TGTGCCAGAATACGCCCGAGGGGGGGGCTACCAAATGAGCAGTTCTTC.

The rearrangement links TRBV30 to TRBJ2-5; D is possibly TRBD2 (5 bases). V lost 3 bases and J lost 3, with 14 bases in between. Per germline, CDR1 GTSNPN and CDR2 SVGIG (reference sequence). The CDR3 is made up of 14 amino acids. Here the CDR3 DNA reads TGTGCCTGGAGACCCGCGGGCCCGAAAGAGACCCAGTACTTC. As protein: CAWRPAGPKETQYF.

The chain employs TRBV5-8 and TRBJ2-5, with 12 positions matching TRBD1. This CDR3 has 19 residues. V lost 7 bases, J lost 3 bases, and 19 bases stayed unmatched. The germline gives CDR1 SGHTS, CDR2 YDEGEE. The CDR3, as DNA: TGTGCCAGCGGACTCCCCGATGGGACAGGGGGCCCGTGGGAAGAGACCCAGTACTTC. It translates to CASGLPDGTGGPWEETQYF.

This sequence joins TRBV5-4 and TRBJ1-2; maybe TRBD1 (6 bases). With 3 bases removed from V and 5 bases from J, the gap between germline ends came to 20 bases. Germline CDR1 reads SGHNT; CDR2 reads YYREEE (reference sequence). The CDR3 totals 16 residues. The CDR3 sequence: CASSSPGQGSNYGYTF. The CDR3 DNA is TGTGCCAGCAGCTCCCCTGGGCAGGGGTCAAATTATGGCTACACCTTC.

This clone was picked up a small number of times. V and J are TRBV7-6 and TRBJ1-3; D not resolved. The length of the CDR3 is 13 residues. CDR1 SGHVS and CDR2 FNYEAQ come from the germline V gene. V was shortened by 4 bases and J by 1 base, with 5 bases between the two germline ends. The CDR3 DNA reads TGTGCCAGCAGCTCGGGATCTGGAAACACCATATATTTT. Amino acid sequence: CASSSGSGNTIYF.

The J gene is TRBJ2-1, the V gene TRBV10-3; 7 bases line up with TRBD1. The CDR3 totals 15 residues. The junction had 4 bases not matched to a gene; V was cut back by 4 bases and J by 1 base. Germline V CDR1 and CDR2: ENHRY, SYGVKD. Written as DNA, the CDR3 is TGTGCCATCAGTGTAGGGGGCCCTTCCTACAATGAGCAGTTCTTC. Translating gives CAISVGGPSYNEQFF.

The rearrangement uses TRBV29-1 and TRBJ1-1; possibly TRBD1 for D (5 bases). Deletions cut 7 bases from V and 2 bases from J, with 14 bases between. This CDR3 comprises 13 residues. Per germline, CDR1 SQVTM and CDR2 ANQGSEA. The DNA of the CDR3 is TGCAGCGGCGGACGGAGGGGCAACACTGAAGCTTTCTTT. Translation: CSGGRRGNTEAFF.

The genes are TRBV11-2 and TRBJ2-5, with 14 bases fitting TRBD2. Looked up from germline, CDR1 is SGHAT and CDR2 is FQNNGV. The CDR3 has 18 residues. V lost 5 bases, J lost 0 bases, and 8 bases stayed unmatched. The CDR3 spells CASSQRTSGGPDQETQYF. The CDR3 bases are TGTGCCAGCAGCCAGAGGACTAGCGGGGGGCCTGACCAAGAGACCCAGTACTTC.